Shown below are 14 T cell receptor beta chains from a single sample sequenced in a study of shared clonotypes between healthy human individuals. TCRdb's copy holds only in-frame clones and misses some; the assay was immunoSEQ multiplex PCR. The sample holds about 230,000 clones, 50% to 80% seen once. Sequenced material: memory CD4+ T cells sorted from blood. This sample's subset: CD45RA-negative fraction. The receptors derive from a young man in good health.

This clone was recorded a few times. The chain carries TRBV19 and TRBJ2-4, with D unresolved. The germline CDR1 and CDR2 sequences are LNHDA and SQIVND (reference sequence). This CDR3 has 14 residues. With 3 bases removed from V and 6 bases from J, the gap between germline ends came to 12 bases. The DNA for the CDR3 is TGTGCCAGTAGTATCGGAACTGGACCAAACATTCAGTACTTC. This gives the protein CASSIGTGPNIQYF.

This clone was recorded many times. CDR3 amino acids: CASSLLATHGNQPQHF. DNA of the CDR3: TGTGCCAGCAGCTTATTAGCAACACACGGCAATCAGCCCCAGCATTTT. The chain couples TRBV7-8 to TRBJ1-5; D is unresolved. Germline V gene data show CDR1 as SGHVS and CDR2 as FQNEAQ. Trimming pared 2 bases from V and 2 bases from J, leaving 13 bases between. This CDR3 is 16 amino acids long. Looking up the rest from reference TRBV7-8 and TRBJ1-5 gives the full variable domain: GAGVSQSPRYKVAKRGQDVALRCDPISGHVSLFWYQQALGQGPEFLTYFQNEAQLDKSGLPSDRFFAERPEGSVSTLKIQRTQQEDSAVYLCASSLLATHGNQPQHFGDGTRLSIL.

As to this clone: A read error may be the cause here, since a much bigger clone is one base away. The chain recombines TRBV7-9 with TRBJ2-7; D gene uncertain. Germline lookup yields CDR1 SEHNR and CDR2 FQNEAQ (reference sequence). The CDR3 length is 12 residues. Trimming shortened V by 1 base and J by 3 bases, and 4 bases separated the two germline ends. The CDR3: CASSLGDYEQYF. DNA for the CDR3: TGTGCCAGCAGCTTAGGGGACTACGAGCAGTACTTC.

This clone is a singleton in its sample. J is TRBJ1-5 and V is TRBV6-6; D unclear. The CDR3 length is 12 residues. Per germline, CDR1 MNHNY and CDR2 SVGAGI (reference sequence). V dropped 6 bases and J dropped 2 bases, with 5 bases sitting between them. This chain's CDR3 is CASSLGNQPQHF. CDR3 in DNA: TGTGCCAGCAGCTTAGGCAATCAGCCCCAGCATTTT.

The chain recombines TRBV7-2 with TRBJ2-2; 7 bases align to TRBD2. The CDR3 is 17 amino acids. Per the germline V gene, CDR1 is SGHTA and CDR2 is FQGNSA. V dropped 2 bases and J dropped 0; count of bases not matched to a gene: 6. CDR3 amino acids: CASSLRVGGTNTGELFF. CDR3 nucleotide sequence: TGTGCCAGCAGCTTACGAGTCGGGGGGACGAACACCGGGGAGCTGTTTTTT.

This clone is a singleton in its sample. The rearrangement uses TRBV19 and TRBJ2-2; 7 nucleotides match TRBD1. The CDR3 contains 16 residues. CDR1 is LNHDA and CDR2 is SQIVND in the germline V gene (reference sequence). V shed 6 bases and J 0 bases; nucleotides not matched to a gene: 7. DNA of the CDR3: TGTGCCAGTAGAGGCCATGGGACAGCGAACACCGGGGAGCTGTTTTTT. Protein sequence: CASRGHGTANTGELFF. The variable domain in full, with the rest retrieved from reference TRBV19 and TRBJ2-2, is DGGITQSPKYLFRKEGQNVTLSCEQNLNHDAMYWYRQDPGQGLRLIYYSQIVNDFQKGDIAEGYSVSREKKESFPLTVTSAQKNPTAFYLCASRGHGTANTGELFFGEGSRLTVL.

The V gene is TRBV7-3, the J gene TRBJ2-5; unclear D gene. This CDR3 spans 15 amino acids. Germline-derived CDR1 and CDR2 are SGHTA and FQGTGA. V lost 0 bases, J lost 1 base, and 9 bases lay in between. The CDR3 nucleotides are TGTGCCAGCAGCTTAACTCACCAGACCCAAGAGACCCAGTACTTC. Its translation is CASSLTHQTQETQYF.

The chain couples TRBV6-5 to TRBJ1-5; D unresolved. The germline CDR1 and CDR2 sequences are MNHEY and SVGAGI. Trimming cost V 0 bases and J 7 bases, with 7 bases left between them. The CDR3 length is 13 residues. This CDR3 is CASSYSLKQPQHF. CDR3 DNA sequence: TGTGCCAGCAGTTACTCGTTAAAGCAGCCCCAGCATTTT.

This chain uses TRBV13 with TRBJ2-1, with D uncertain. The CDR3 extends over 17 amino acids. V was trimmed by 3 bases and J by 5 bases, leaving 20 bases between them. Germline lookup yields CDR1 PRHDT and CDR2 FYEKMQ (reference sequence). The CDR3 DNA reads as TGTGCCAGCAGCTTTCCCCCCGGATCACACCGAGACAATGAGCAGTTCTTC. Its protein product is CASSFPPGSHRDNEQFF. The variable domain in full, completed from reference TRBV13 and TRBJ2-1, reads AAGVIQSPRHLIKEKRETATLKCYPIPRHDTVYWYQQGPGQDPQFLISFYEKMQSDKGSIPDRFSAQQFSDYHSELNMSSLELGDSALYFCASSFPPGSHRDNEQFFGPGTRLTVL.

The rearrangement joins TRBV5-5 to TRBJ2-1, with D uncertain. The CDR3 length is 12 residues. V shed 4 bases and J shed 9 bases, with 11 bases lying between them. Looked up from germline, CDR1 is SGHKS and CDR2 is YYEKEE (reference sequence). The CDR3 DNA sequence: TGTGCCAGCAGCCAGGACGTAAGTGAGCAGTTCTTC. This sequence encodes CASSQDVSEQFF.

The chain couples TRBV7-2 to TRBJ2-5, with D maybe TRBD2 (5 bases). The germline gives CDR1 SGHTA, CDR2 FQGNSA. There are 15 residues in the CDR3. Trimming removed 4 bases from V and 2 bases from J, with 14 bases in between. The CDR3 spells CASSSDSGLQETQYF. The CDR3, as DNA: TGTGCCAGCAGCTCAGACTCAGGACTGCAAGAGACCCAGTACTTC.

The chain is built from TRBV7-9 and TRBJ2-1; either TRBD1 or TRBD2 may supply D (5 bases each). CDR1 SEHNR and CDR2 FQNEAQ come from the germline V gene (reference sequence). This CDR3 contains 10 residues. Trimming took off 6 bases at V and 12 bases at J, with 9 bases between the two ends. The CDR3 sequence is CASSSGTQFF. For the CDR3, the DNA is TGTGCCAGCAGTTCCGGGACGCAGTTCTTC.

This clone was recorded a few times. The chain links TRBV28 to TRBJ2-1; a possible D gene is TRBD2 (5 bases). Deletions cut 6 bases from V and 7 bases from J, with 16 bases between. Looked up from germline, CDR1 is MDHEN and CDR2 is SYDVKM. This CDR3 has 14 residues. The CDR3 bases are TGTGCCAGCAGCTCCCGACTACACCATAATGAGCAGTTCTTC. Encoded protein: CASSSRLHHNEQFF.

On this clone itself: The same CDR3 is also encoded by other DNA sequences in this sample. V gene TRBV18 combines with J gene TRBJ2-3, with D hard to call. The CDR3 contains 10 residues. Germline V gives CDR1 KGHSH, CDR2 LQKENI. V lost 2 bases and J lost 6, with 0 bases in between. The chain's CDR3 is CASSPDTQYF. The CDR3 coding sequence is TGTGCCAGCTCACCAGATACGCAGTATTTT.